The 31 T cell receptor beta chains given below trace back to one sample, sequenced in a study of long-term antiretroviral therapy in people with HIV. Researchers ran immunoSEQ v3.0 at survey level. Repertoires were generated with immunoSEQ multiplex PCR, while TCRdb's copy carries only in-frame clones and drops some. The table includes approximately 35,000 clones, about three quarters detected once. The sample consisted of unsorted PBMCs, taken 3.1 years after starting antiretroviral therapy. These receptors were collected from a woman aged 45-59 years with HIV.

The chain is built from TRBV4-1 and TRBJ2-3, with 9 bases aligning to TRBD2. This CDR3 is 16 amino acids long. Germline V gene sequence: CDR1 MGHRA, CDR2 YSYEKL. V dropped 1 base and J dropped 1; count of bases not matched to a gene: 3. This CDR3 is CASSQVAGGGTDTQYF. CDR3 nucleotides: TGCGCCAGCAGCCAAGTTGCGGGGGGGGGCACAGATACGCAGTATTTT.

The gene calls are TRBV7-9 and TRBJ1-5; the D is unclear. V lost 1 base, J lost 4 bases, and 5 bases lay in between. The CDR3 extends over 13 amino acids. The germline CDR1 and CDR2 sequences are SEHNR and FQNEAQ (reference sequence). The CDR3 DNA is TGTGCCAGCAGCTTAGGGCGAAATCAGCCCCAGCATTTT. It is translated as CASSLGRNQPQHF.

The V gene is TRBV7-2, the J gene TRBJ2-5; 11 nucleotides match TRBD2. The CDR3 sequence is 14 residues long. V shed 5 bases, J shed 5 bases, and the junction held 4 bases outside the gene matches. Germline CDR1 is SGHTA and CDR2 is FQGNSA. CDR3 bases: TGTGCCAGCAGCCGACTAGCGGGGCACGAGACCCAGTACTTC. It encodes CASSRLAGHETQYF.

V is TRBV25-1 and J is TRBJ2-5, with 7 bases that match TRBD2. V trimming: 4 bases; J trimming: 5 bases; junction bases outside the gene matches: 7. Germline-derived CDR1 and CDR2 are MGHDK and SYGVNS. The CDR3 extends over 14 amino acids. The CDR3 bases are TGTGCCAGCAGTGCCCTCGGGGGAGGGGAGACCCAGTACTTC. This gives the protein CASSALGGGETQYF.

J is TRBJ1-2 and V is TRBV4-1; the D gene is possibly TRBD1 (5 bases). Germline V lookup: CDR1 MGHRA, CDR2 YSYEKL. Trimming took off 6 bases at V and 3 bases at J, with 14 bases between the two ends. The CDR3 covers 14 residues. The CDR3 DNA reads as TGCGCCAGCAGGCCATGGGACCGAGACTATGGCTACACCTTC. This gives the protein CASRPWDRDYGYTF.

A note on this clone: In this CDR3 the conserved last residue, phenylalanine or tryptophan, is missing, so a read error is likely. J is TRBJ2-3 and V is TRBV2; TRBD1 matches at 7 bases. V was clipped by 8 bases and J by 5 bases; unmatched bases: 7. Germline V gives CDR1 SNHLY, CDR2 FYNNEI. The length of the CDR3 is 13 residues. For the CDR3, the DNA is TGTGCCAGCGTCAGGGGGAATGAAGATACGCAGTATTCT. Encoded protein: CASVRGNEDTQYS.

The chain combines TRBV10-3 with TRBJ1-5; D is unresolved. Between the trimmed V and J ends, which lost 8 bases and 2 bases, there was a span of 7 bases. The CDR3 covers 12 residues. CDR1 and CDR2 (germline): ENHRY, SYGVKD. The CDR3 loop is CAISGGNQPQHF. In nucleotides, the CDR3 is TGTGCCATCTCTGGGGGCAATCAGCCCCAGCATTTT.

V gene TRBV6-1 combines with J gene TRBJ1-5; D is undetermined. Trimming cost V 3 bases and J 0 bases, with 6 bases left between them. Looked up from germline, CDR1 is MNHNS and CDR2 is SASEGT. The CDR3 has 14 amino acids. Here the CDR3 DNA reads TGTGCCAGCAGTGAGCTGGATAGCAATCAGCCCCAGCATTTT. The encoded protein is CASSELDSNQPQHF.

This clone was recorded a few times. The chain carries TRBV7-9 and TRBJ2-7; D is tentatively TRBD1 or TRBD2 (5 bases each). V lost 1 base and J 9 bases, leaving 13 bases between the germline ends. The CDR3 length is 13 residues. CDR1 and CDR2 from the germline V gene are SEHNR and FQNEAQ (reference sequence). DNA for the CDR3: TGTGCCAGCAGCTTAGACCGGACAAGCGGGCAGTACTTC. Translating gives CASSLDRTSGQYF.

The chain joins TRBV6-5 to TRBJ2-3; 11 bases map to TRBD2. This CDR3 contains 15 residues. The germline gives CDR1 MNHEY, CDR2 SVGAGI. The ends lost 5 bases at V and 2 bases at J; junction bases unmatched: 3. The CDR3 here is CASSVGLAVTDTQYF. CDR3 sequence (DNA): TGTGCCAGCAGTGTGGGACTAGCGGTCACAGATACGCAGTATTTT.

This clone turned up a few times. J is TRBJ2-2 and V is TRBV11-2; D not resolved. Germline V gene data show CDR1 as SGHAT and CDR2 as FQNNGV. The CDR3 covers 14 residues. The V gene lost 0 bases and the J gene lost 4 bases, with 6 bases spanning the gap. For the CDR3, the DNA is TGTGCCAGCAGCTTAGATCCCAGCACCGGGGAGCTGTTTTTT. Its protein is CASSLDPSTGELFF.

This chain joins TRBV6-1 and TRBJ2-1, with 7 bases fitting TRBD1. The V and J ends lost 7 bases and 8 bases, in that order; junction bases with no gene match: 14. Germline V gives CDR1 MNHNS, CDR2 SASEGT. The CDR3 totals 15 residues. This CDR3 is CASIRGTGVIYEQFF. The CDR3 region has the DNA TGTGCCAGCATCAGGGGCACAGGGGTTATCTATGAGCAGTTCTTC.

The chain joins TRBV5-1 to TRBJ2-3, with TRBD2 matching 14 bases. V shed 1 base and J 3 bases; nucleotides not matched to a gene: 4. CDR1 and CDR2 from the germline V gene are SGHRS and YFSETQ. The CDR3 spans 17 residues. The CDR3, as DNA: TGCGCCAGCAGCTTGACGACTAGCGGGGGGGGTACAGATACGCAGTATTTT. It translates to CASSLTTSGGGTDTQYF.

This clone occurred a few times. This sequence joins TRBV13 and TRBJ2-1; TRBD2 agrees at 8 bases. CDR1 and CDR2 from the germline V gene are PRHDT and FYEKMQ (reference sequence). The CDR3 runs to 15 residues. Unmatched junction bases numbered 3, after V lost 3 bases and J lost 2 bases. CDR3 bases: TGTGCCAGCAGCTTGTCACTAGCGGCCTACAATGAGCAGTTCTTC. It yields the protein CASSLSLAAYNEQFF.

CDR3: CASSIDWRAGNTIYF. Written as DNA, the CDR3 is TGTGCCAGTAGTATAGATTGGAGGGCCGGAAACACCATATATTTT. The J gene is TRBJ1-3, the V gene TRBV19, with D unresolved. The V gene's germline CDR1 is LNHDA and CDR2 SQIVND (reference sequence). V dropped 0 bases and J dropped 4 bases, with 10 bases sitting between them. CDR3 size: 15 residues. Full variable domain (outside the CDR3, taken from reference TRBV19 and TRBJ1-3): DGGITQSPKYLFRKEGQNVTLSCEQNLNHDAMYWYRQDPGQGLRLIYYSQIVNDFQKGDIAEGYSVSREKKESFPLTVTSAQKNPTAFYLCASSIDWRAGNTIYFGEGSWLTVV.

Only one count was recorded for this clone. The chain uses TRBV6-1 and TRBJ2-3; either TRBD1 or TRBD2 may supply D (5 bases each). This CDR3 is 15 amino acids long. V was shortened by 7 bases and J by 5 bases, with 19 bases between the two germline ends. Germline values: CDR1 MNHNS, CDR2 SASEGT. This CDR3 is CASKLWGPRQDTQYF. CDR3 DNA: TGTGCCAGCAAACTATGGGGACCAAGGCAAGATACGCAGTATTTT.

The chain joins TRBV6-1 to TRBJ2-7, with 10 bases lining up with TRBD1. With 4 bases clipped from V and 3 bases from J, the junction kept 6 bases outside the gene matches. This CDR3 has 15 residues. CDR1 is MNHNS and CDR2 is SASEGT in the germline V gene. CDR3 protein: CASSAGRTGGYEQYV. CDR3 nucleotides: TGTGCCAGCAGTGCAGGCAGGACAGGGGGCTACGAGCAGTACGTC.

The chain carries TRBV18 and TRBJ1-2; D is uncertain. The CDR3 length is 15 residues. The ends were cut back, 3 bases at V and 1 base at J, with 12 bases in the middle. CDR1 is KGHSH and CDR2 is LQKENI in the germline V gene. CDR3 residues: CASSPSLELNYGYTF. The CDR3 bases are TGTGCCAGCTCACCCTCTCTGGAACTTAACTATGGCTACACCTTC.

The chain has TRBV2 and TRBJ2-3; the D is unclear. Deletions cut 4 bases from V and 2 bases from J, with 7 bases between. The CDR3 is 13 amino acids. Germline values: CDR1 SNHLY, CDR2 FYNNEI. The CDR3 loop is CASSATYTDTQYF. The CDR3 DNA reads TGTGCCAGCAGTGCTACCTACACAGATACGCAGTATTTT.

The J gene is TRBJ1-5, the V gene TRBV6-5; possible D gene TRBD1, 5 bases. The CDR3 is 13 residues long. Trimming removed 11 bases at V and 4 bases at J, with 15 bases between. Germline CDR1 and CDR2: MNHEY and SVGAGI. Here the CDR3 reads CAVSRDQNQPQHF. As DNA, the CDR3 is TGTGCCGTTTCCCGGGACCAAAATCAGCCCCAGCATTTT.

The table lists this clone with a few counts. The chain links TRBV14 to TRBJ2-2; the match to TRBD2 covers 10 bases. The germline gives CDR1 SGHDN, CDR2 FVKESK. J gave up 4 bases and V 3 bases, and 5 bases lay outside the gene matches. The length of the CDR3 is 16 residues. The CDR3 DNA follows: TGTGCCAGCAGCCACCCTAGCGGGGGTGGCACCGGGGAGCTGTTTTTT. Its protein is CASSHPSGGGTGELFF.

This clone was seen more than once but under ten times. The rearrangement joins TRBV9 to TRBJ1-1; D perhaps matches TRBD1 (6 bases). This CDR3 contains 15 residues. From germline, CDR1 is SGDLS and CDR2 YYNGEE. V lost 0 bases, J lost 0 bases, and 9 bases lay in between. CDR3 sequence reads: CASSVGGALNTEAFF. As DNA, the CDR3 is TGTGCCAGCAGCGTAGGGGGGGCCCTGAACACTGAAGCTTTCTTT.

The rearrangement joins TRBV5-1 to TRBJ1-5, with D perhaps TRBD1 (6 bases). Germline-derived CDR1 and CDR2 are SGHRS and YFSETQ. This CDR3 has 15 amino acids. Between the trimmed V and J ends, which lost 4 bases and 1 base, there was a span of 12 bases. CDR3 nucleotides: TGCGCCAGCAGCCCGGGGGGCTTGAGCAATCAGCCCCAGCATTTT. Amino acids: CASSPGGLSNQPQHF.

J is TRBJ2-7 and V is TRBV6-6; tentatively, D is TRBD2 (6 bases). The germline V and J ends were trimmed by 1 base and 3 bases, with 7 bases remaining between them. Germline lookup yields CDR1 MNHNY and CDR2 SVGAGI (reference sequence). The CDR3 sequence is 13 residues long. CDR3 nucleotide sequence: TGTGCCAGCAGTTACTACGGGGGCTACGAGCAGTACGTC. Amino acids: CASSYYGGYEQYV.

The CDR3 loop reads CASSIEGSGASSYNEQFF. The DNA of the CDR3 is TGTGCCAGCAGTATTGAGGGTAGCGGGGCTAGCTCCTACAATGAGCAGTTCTTC. This rearrangement joins TRBV7-8 to TRBJ2-1; TRBD2 agrees at 8 bases. The CDR3 extends over 18 amino acids. Germline loops: CDR1 SGHVS, CDR2 FQNEAQ. The ends lost 6 bases at V and 0 bases at J; junction bases unmatched: 13. The whole variable domain, filled in from reference TRBV7-8 and TRBJ2-1, reads GAGVSQSPRYKVAKRGQDVALRCDPISGHVSLFWYQQALGQGPEFLTYFQNEAQLDKSGLPSDRFFAERPEGSVSTLKIQRTQQEDSAVYLCASSIEGSGASSYNEQFFGPGTRLTVL.

The V call is TRBV19, the J call TRBJ2-1; 12 bases align to TRBD2. Germline lookup yields CDR1 LNHDA and CDR2 SQIVND (reference sequence). This CDR3 contains 16 residues. Trimming removed 10 bases from V and 4 bases from J; junction bases left unmatched: 11. The CDR3: CATGLAGSGGYNEQFF. The CDR3 bases are TGTGCCACCGGACTAGCGGGGTCGGGGGGGTACAATGAGCAGTTCTTC.

The chain has TRBV27 and TRBJ1-5, with D perhaps matching TRBD1 (6 bases). Germline V gene data show CDR1 as MNHEY and CDR2 as SMNVEV (reference sequence). The CDR3 length is 15 residues. Between the trimmed V and J ends, which lost 6 bases and 0 bases, there was a span of 12 bases. For the CDR3, the DNA is TGTGCCAGCAGAAATCAGGGGAATAGCAATCAGCCCCAGCATTTT. Its protein is CASRNQGNSNQPQHF.

This clone was detected only a few times. J is TRBJ2-2 and V is TRBV27, with D perhaps TRBD1 (6 bases). V was cut by 6 bases and J by 0 bases, with 14 bases left in between. This CDR3 is built from 16 residues. The V gene's germline CDR1 is MNHEY and CDR2 SMNVEV (reference sequence). CDR3 bases: TGTGCCAGCAGCAAATACAGGGAAACGAACACCGGGGAGCTGTTTTTT. Translating it yields CASSKYRETNTGELFF.

The V call is TRBV6-5, the J call TRBJ2-3; 9 bases map to TRBD2. This CDR3 contains 15 residues. In germline, CDR1 is MNHEY, CDR2 SVGAGI. With 8 bases clipped from V and 5 bases from J, the junction kept 11 bases outside the gene matches. This CDR3 reads CASRRLAGKIDTQYF. The CDR3 DNA reads as TGTGCCAGCCGGCGGCTAGCGGGGAAGATAGATACGCAGTATTTT.

The chain employs TRBV10-3 and TRBJ2-5, with TRBD1 as a possible D gene (6 bases). The V gene lost 6 bases and the J gene lost 10 bases, with 30 bases spanning the gap. There are 17 residues in the CDR3. Germline CDR1 is ENHRY and CDR2 is SYGVKD. The CDR3 nucleotides are TGTGCCATCAGCGACCGACTCAATACAGGGTCCGGCCGCAACCAGTACTTC. It encodes CAISDRLNTGSGRNQYF.

The sample holds a few counts of this clone. V is TRBV4-1 and J is TRBJ2-4; D is unresolved. Germline CDR1 and CDR2: MGHRA and YSYEKL. Trimming shortened V by 1 base and J by 0 bases, and 7 bases separated the two germline ends. CDR3 length: 15 residues. The CDR3 sequence is CASSQGAVAKNIQYF. In nucleotides, the CDR3 is TGCGCCAGCAGCCAAGGGGCCGTAGCCAAAAACATTCAGTACTTC.